This T cell receptor (beta chain) was captured in a study of blood T cell repertoires in COVID-19. The protocol was immunoSEQ multiplex PCR, while the TCRdb copy is restricted to in-frame clones and leaves out a portion. The sample holds fewer than 250,000 clones, 80% to 95% seen once. This sequence originates from a man in his sixties with COVID-19, enrolled during active disease. The sequenced sample consisted of peripheral blood.

The CDR3 nucleotides read TGTGCCAGCAGTTTCCCATCCGGGACAGGGGGCTCGGGCTACACCTTC. Translation: CASSFPSGTGGSGYTF. The chain joins TRBV28 to TRBJ1-2, with 12 bases that match TRBD1. The V gene end was trimmed by 3 bases and the J gene end by 8 bases; junction bases not matched to a gene: 10. CDR3 length equals 16 residues. Germline V gene sequence: CDR1 MDHEN, CDR2 SYDVKM.